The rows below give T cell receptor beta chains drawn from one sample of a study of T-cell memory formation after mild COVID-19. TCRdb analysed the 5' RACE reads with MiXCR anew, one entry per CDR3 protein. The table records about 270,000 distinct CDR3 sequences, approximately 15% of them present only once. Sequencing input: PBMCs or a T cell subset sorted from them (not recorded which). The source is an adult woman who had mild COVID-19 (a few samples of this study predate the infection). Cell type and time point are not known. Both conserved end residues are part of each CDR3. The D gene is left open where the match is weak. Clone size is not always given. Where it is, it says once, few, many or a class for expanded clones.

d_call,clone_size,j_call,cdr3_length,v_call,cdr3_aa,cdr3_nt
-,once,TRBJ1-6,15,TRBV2,CASSDRPWREAPLHF,TGTGCCAGCAGTGACAGACCCTGGCGGGAGGCACCCCTCCACTTT
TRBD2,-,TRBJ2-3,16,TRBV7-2,CASSLLVAGGADTQYF,TGTGCCAGCAGCTTACTAGTAGCGGGAGGCGCAGATACGCAGTATTTT
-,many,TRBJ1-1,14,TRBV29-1,CSVEVVRVNTEAFF,TGCAGCGTTGAAGTGGTGAGGGTGAACACTGAAGCTTTCTTT
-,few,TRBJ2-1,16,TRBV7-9,CASSPKERELSSEQFF,TGTGCCAGCAGCCCTAAGGAGAGGGAGCTGTCCAGTGAGCAGTTCTTC
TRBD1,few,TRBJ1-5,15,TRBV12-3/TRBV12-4,CASSQTTGVDQPQHF,TGTGCCAGCAGTCAAACTACAGGGGTCGACCAGCCCCAGCATTTT
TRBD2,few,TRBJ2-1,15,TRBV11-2,CASTPRTSGADEQFF,TGTGCCAGCACCCCTCGGACTAGCGGGGCCGATGAGCAGTTCTTC
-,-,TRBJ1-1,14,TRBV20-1,CSANTGTVNTEAFF,TGCAGTGCTAACACAGGTACGGTCAACACTGAAGCTTTCTTT
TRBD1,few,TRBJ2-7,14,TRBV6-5,CASSYLGTGAGQYF,TGTGCCAGCAGTTACTTGGGGACAGGGGCTGGTCAGTACTTC
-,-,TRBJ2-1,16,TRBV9,CASSVGGPTPQDEQFF,TGTGCCAGCAGCGTTGGGGGCCCAACCCCCCAGGATGAGCAGTTCTTC
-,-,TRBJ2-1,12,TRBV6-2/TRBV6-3,CASRPPGPVQFF,TGTGCCAGCAGGCCCCCGGGACCAGTTCAGTTCTTC
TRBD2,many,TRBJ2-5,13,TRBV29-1,CSVSRVSGRDQYF,TGCAGCGTTTCGAGAGTTAGCGGGAGAGACCAGTACTTC
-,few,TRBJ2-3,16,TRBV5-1,CASSLQGGALSDTQYF,TGCGCCAGCAGCTTGCAAGGGGGGGCACTCTCAGATACGCAGTATTTT
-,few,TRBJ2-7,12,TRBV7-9,CASSLASTEQYF,TGTGCCAGCAGCCTAGCGAGTACCGAGCAGTACTTC
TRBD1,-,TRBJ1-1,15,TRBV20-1,CSAVPTGATNTEAFF,TGCAGTGCCGTACCAACAGGGGCCACGAACACTGAAGCTTTCTTT
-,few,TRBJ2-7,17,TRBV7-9,CASSLKTGTPSHYEQYF,TGTGCCAGCAGCCTTAAAACCGGGACGCCTTCCCACTACGAGCAGTACTTC
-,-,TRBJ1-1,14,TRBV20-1,CSARGQGPNTEAFF,TGCAGTGCTAGAGGTCAGGGACCAAACACTGAAGCTTTCTTT
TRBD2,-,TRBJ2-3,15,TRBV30,CAWRKTGGRTDTQYF,TGTGCCTGGAGGAAGACGGGGGGGCGTACAGATACGCAGTATTTT
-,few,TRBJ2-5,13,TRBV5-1,CASSLSERGTQYF,TGCGCCAGCAGCTTGTCAGAGAGAGGGACCCAGTACTTC
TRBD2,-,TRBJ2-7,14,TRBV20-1,CSASPAGRAYEQYF,TGCAGTGCTAGCCCAGCGGGGAGGGCCTACGAGCAGTACTTC
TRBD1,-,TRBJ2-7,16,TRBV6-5,CASSYAWTGARSEQYF,TGTGCCAGCAGTTACGCCTGGACAGGGGCTCGGAGCGAGCAGTACTTC
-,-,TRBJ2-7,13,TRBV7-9,CASSLGTFYEQYF,TGTGCCAGCAGCTTAGGGACTTTTTACGAGCAGTACTTC
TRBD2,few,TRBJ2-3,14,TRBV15,CATSRGSAGVPQYF,TGTGCCACCAGCAGAGGGTCGGCGGGAGTTCCGCAGTATTTT
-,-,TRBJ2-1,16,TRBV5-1,CASSWGGRASYNEQFF,TGCGCCAGCAGCTGGGGAGGCAGGGCCTCCTACAATGAGCAGTTCTTC
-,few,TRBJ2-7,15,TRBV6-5,CASSSQDSYSYEQYF,TGTGCCAGCAGTTCCCAGGACAGCTACTCCTACGAGCAGTACTTC
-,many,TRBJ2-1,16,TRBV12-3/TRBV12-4,CATDHGGSLSYNEQFF,TGTGCCACCGATCATGGAGGGTCTTTATCCTACAATGAGCAGTTCTTC
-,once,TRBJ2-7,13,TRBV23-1,CASSQSEDYEQYF,TGCGCCAGCAGTCAATCCGAAGATTACGAGCAGTACTTC
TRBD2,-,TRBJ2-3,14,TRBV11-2,CASSTRGLAGTQYF,TGTGCCAGCAGCACCCGTGGACTAGCGGGAACGCAGTATTTT
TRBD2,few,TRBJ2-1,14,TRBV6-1,CAIFGTSRVHEQFF,TGTGCCATTTTCGGGACTAGCCGGGTTCACGAGCAGTTCTTC
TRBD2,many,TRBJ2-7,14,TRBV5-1,CASSGTSGSYEQYF,TGCGCCAGCAGCGGGACTAGCGGATCCTACGAGCAGTACTTC
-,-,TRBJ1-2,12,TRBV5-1,CASSPDKYGYTF,TGCGCCAGCAGCCCTGACAAGTATGGCTACACCTTC
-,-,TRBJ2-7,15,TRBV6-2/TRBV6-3,CASSYPGEVSYEQYF,TGTGCCAGCAGTTACCCGGGGGAGGTCTCCTACGAGCAGTACTTC
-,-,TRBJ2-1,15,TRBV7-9,CASSQKSGVPNEQFF,TGTGCCAGCAGCCAAAAAAGTGGGGTGCCGAATGAGCAGTTCTTC
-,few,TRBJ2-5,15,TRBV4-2,CASSQAGRPQETQYF,TGTGCCAGCAGCCAAGCGGGACGACCCCAAGAGACCCAGTACTTC
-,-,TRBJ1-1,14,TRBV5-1,CASSFTHVNTEAFF,TGCGCCAGCAGCTTCACACATGTGAACACTGAAGCTTTCTTT
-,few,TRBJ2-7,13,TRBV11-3,CASSLDPPSPTYF,TGTGCCAGCAGCTTAGATCCCCCCAGTCCCACGTACTTC
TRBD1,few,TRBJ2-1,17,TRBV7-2,CASSLRGGGQGSGEQFF,TGTGCCAGCAGCTTAAGGGGCGGGGGACAGGGCAGTGGTGAGCAGTTCTTC
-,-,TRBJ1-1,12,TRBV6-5,CASRPTGGEAFF,TGTGCCAGCAGACCCACCGGCGGGGAAGCTTTCTTT
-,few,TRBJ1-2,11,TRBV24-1,CATSRGNGYTF,TGTGCCACCAGCCGGGGCAATGGCTACACCTTC
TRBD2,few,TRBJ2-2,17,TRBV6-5,CASSYRLAGGYTGELFF,TGTGCCAGCAGTTACAGGCTCGCGGGAGGGTACACCGGGGAGCTGTTTTTT
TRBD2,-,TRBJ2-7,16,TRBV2,CASSGGGLPSSYEQYF,TGTGCCAGCAGTGGGGGGGGACTACCGAGCTCCTACGAGCAGTACTTC
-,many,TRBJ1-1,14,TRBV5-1,CASRAQGVNTEAFF,TGCGCCAGCAGAGCGCAGGGCGTGAACACTGAAGCTTTCTTT
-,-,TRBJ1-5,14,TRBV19,CASSITGSNQPQHF,TGTGCCAGTAGTATAACAGGGAGCAATCAGCCCCAGCATTTT
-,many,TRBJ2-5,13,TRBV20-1,CSAPLAQGETQYF,TGCAGTGCCCCCCTAGCGCAAGGAGAGACCCAGTACTTC
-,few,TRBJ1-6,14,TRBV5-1,CASSLGDGSGPLHF,TGCGCCAGCAGCTTGGGCGACGGCTCCGGGCCCCTCCACTTT
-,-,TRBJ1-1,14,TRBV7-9,CASSLQSGATEAFF,TGTGCCAGCAGCTTACAATCAGGGGCCACTGAAGCTTTCTTT
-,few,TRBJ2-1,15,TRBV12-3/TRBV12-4,CASSRGGLGNNEQFF,TGTGCCAGCAGCCGCGGGGGCCTGGGGAACAATGAGCAGTTCTTC
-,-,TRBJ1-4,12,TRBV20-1,CSASHRDEKLFF,TGCAGTGCTAGCCACAGGGATGAAAAACTGTTTTTT
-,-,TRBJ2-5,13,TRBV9,CASNTGLGETQYF,TGTGCCAGCAATACAGGTTTGGGTGAGACCCAGTACTTC
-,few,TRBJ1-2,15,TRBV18,CASSPRQEADYGYTF,TGTGCCAGCTCACCGAGACAGGAGGCGGATTATGGCTACACCTTC
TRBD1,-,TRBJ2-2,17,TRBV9,CASSVLGGQGATGELFF,TGTGCCAGCAGCGTATTAGGGGGACAGGGGGCCACCGGGGAGCTGTTTTTT